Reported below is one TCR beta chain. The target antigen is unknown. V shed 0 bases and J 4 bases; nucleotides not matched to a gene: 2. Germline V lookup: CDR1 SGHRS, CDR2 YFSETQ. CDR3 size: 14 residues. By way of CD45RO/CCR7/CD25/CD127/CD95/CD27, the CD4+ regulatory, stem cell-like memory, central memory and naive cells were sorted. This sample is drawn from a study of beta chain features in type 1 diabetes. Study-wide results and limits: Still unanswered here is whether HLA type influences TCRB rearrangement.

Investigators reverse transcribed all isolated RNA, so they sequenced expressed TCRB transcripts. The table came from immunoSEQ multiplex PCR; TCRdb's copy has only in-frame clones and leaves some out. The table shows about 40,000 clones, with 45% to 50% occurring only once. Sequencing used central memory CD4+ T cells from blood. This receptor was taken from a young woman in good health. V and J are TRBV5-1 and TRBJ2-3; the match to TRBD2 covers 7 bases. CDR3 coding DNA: TGCGCCAGCAGCTTGGAGGGAGGGCCAGATACGCAGTATTTT. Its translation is CASSLEGGPDTQYF.